The 27 T cell receptor beta chains in this list originate from one sample, sequenced in a study of Siglec-9 on CD8 T cells in melanoma. Data came from immunoSEQ multiplex PCR; TCRdb stores just in-frame clones and leaves some out. The data contain about 36,000 clones, roughly 84% of them singletons. Sequencing was carried out using Siglec-9- CD8+ T cells sorted from blood. These receptors were taken from a human donor in good health.

This clone was seen once. The V call is TRBV29-1, the J call TRBJ2-7; possible D gene TRBD2, 6 bases. The CDR3 runs 13 residues. CDR1 is SQVTM and CDR2 is ANQGSEA in the germline V gene. The V gene lost 6 bases and the J gene lost 3 bases, with 15 bases spanning the gap. CDR3 sequence: CSVRGVEGYEQYF. In DNA, the CDR3 is TGCAGCGTCCGCGGGGTGGAGGGCTACGAGCAGTACTTC.

The chain couples TRBV7-2 to TRBJ1-2, with D possibly TRBD1 on 5 matching bases. The CDR3 runs 16 residues. The V end lost 4 bases, the J end lost 3 bases, and 18 bases lay between the germline ends. CDR1 and CDR2 (germline): SGHTA, FQGNSA. The CDR3, as DNA: TGTGCCAGCAGCTCTTGGTCGGGGGATTGGGACTATGGCTACACCTTC. Residues: CASSSWSGDWDYGYTF.

This clone was detected a few times. The V gene is TRBV6-1, the J gene TRBJ1-5; D possibly corresponds to TRBD1 (6 bases). The germline CDR1 and CDR2 sequences are MNHNS and SASEGT. The CDR3 has 15 amino acids. The V gene lost 4 bases and the J gene lost 0 bases, with 10 bases spanning the gap. CDR3 sequence reads: CASSGRTVSNQPQHF. The CDR3 region has the DNA TGTGCCAGCAGTGGACGGACAGTTAGCAATCAGCCCCAGCATTTT.

The chain recombines TRBV18 with TRBJ1-5, with TRBD1 matching over 7 bases. From germline, CDR1 is KGHSH and CDR2 LQKENI. V dropped 6 bases and J dropped 2; count of bases not matched to a gene: 10. The CDR3 runs 16 residues. DNA for the CDR3: TGTGCCAGCTCGCATACAGGGGAAGGTCGCAATCAGCCCCAGCATTTT. This encodes CASSHTGEGRNQPQHF.

The V call is TRBV9, the J call TRBJ2-3; TRBD2 aligns across 9 bases. V was pared by 3 bases and J by 2 bases, with 7 bases of the junction left unmatched. Germline values: CDR1 SGDLS, CDR2 YYNGEE. The CDR3 has 16 amino acids. The CDR3 spells CASSDDGTSPTDTQYF. As DNA, the CDR3 is TGTGCCAGCAGCGATGACGGGACTAGCCCCACAGATACGCAGTATTTT.

V gene TRBV27 combines with J gene TRBJ1-5; 7 bases align to TRBD1. V shed 4 bases, J shed 0 bases, and the junction held 3 bases outside the gene matches. The CDR3 is 15 residues long. CDR1 is MNHEY and CDR2 is SMNVEV in the germline V gene (reference sequence). For the CDR3, the DNA is TGTGCCAGCAGTTGGGACAGTAATAGCAATCAGCCCCAGCATTTT. As protein: CASSWDSNSNQPQHF.

J is TRBJ2-1 and V is TRBV10-1, with D unresolved. Germline V CDR1 and CDR2: WNHNN, SYGVQD (reference sequence). The length of the CDR3 is 17 residues. V lost 1 base and J lost 6, with 19 bases in between. CDR3 amino acids: CASSEYSMRLPGNEQFF. The CDR3 DNA reads as TGCGCCAGCAGTGAGTATAGTATGCGGCTTCCAGGCAATGAGCAGTTCTTC.

The chain links TRBV27 to TRBJ2-7; a weak D match, TRBD2 (5 bases). Germline values: CDR1 MNHEY, CDR2 SMNVEV (reference sequence). Trimming removed 4 bases at V and 6 bases at J, with 13 bases between. CDR3 length: 13 amino acids. CDR3 bases: TGTGCCAGCAGTTACGGGGTCGGGGTCGAGCAGTACTTC. This sequence encodes CASSYGVGVEQYF.

The J gene is TRBJ2-6, the V gene TRBV29-1, with 8 bases that match TRBD2. Germline V lookup: CDR1 SQVTM, CDR2 ANQGSEA. J gave up 2 bases and V 5 bases, and 11 bases lay outside the gene matches. The CDR3 runs 17 residues. The CDR3 spells CSVPGGSASPGANVLTF. CDR3 coding DNA: TGCAGCGTTCCGGGGGGGAGCGCTTCCCCTGGGGCCAACGTCCTGACTTTC.

V gene TRBV15 combines with J gene TRBJ2-1; D may be TRBD1 (5 bases). Germline V lookup: CDR1 LNHNV, CDR2 YYDKDF (reference sequence). The length of the CDR3 is 15 residues. V was trimmed by 2 bases and J by 1 base, leaving 9 bases between them. CDR3 DNA: TGTGCCACCAGCAGACCCAGGGTATCCTACAATGAGCAGTTCTTC. Translation gives CATSRPRVSYNEQFF.

The chain uses TRBV2 and TRBJ2-5; D is undetermined. Germline V gives CDR1 SNHLY, CDR2 FYNNEI. Trimming pared 1 base from V and 5 bases from J, leaving 8 bases between. This CDR3 spans 13 amino acids. The DNA for the CDR3 is TGTGCCAGCAGTGAAGAAGATTTGGAGACCCAGTACTTC. Protein product: CASSEEDLETQYF.

This clone has just one count. This rearrangement joins TRBV10-3 to TRBJ2-3; 7 bases align to TRBD2. V dropped 2 bases and J dropped 2; count of bases not matched to a gene: 4. The CDR3 loop spans 15 amino acids. Germline assignment: CDR1 ENHRY and CDR2 SYGVKD. This chain's CDR3 is CAISESSGYTDTQYF. The CDR3 coding sequence is TGTGCCATCAGTGAGAGTAGCGGGTACACAGATACGCAGTATTTT.

This chain connects TRBV19 to TRBJ2-7; 10 bases map to TRBD1. CDR1 is LNHDA and CDR2 is SQIVND in the germline V gene (reference sequence). V lost 6 bases and J lost 5; bases outside the gene matches: 13. The CDR3 runs 16 residues. The CDR3 DNA is TGTGCCAGTAGGATTCCACCGGGACAGGGGAAGGACGAGCAGTACTTC. Translated: CASRIPPGQGKDEQYF.

This clone was picked up a small number of times. V is TRBV19 and J is TRBJ1-1; D is ambiguous. Germline assignment: CDR1 LNHDA and CDR2 SQIVND (reference sequence). The V gene lost 6 bases and the J gene lost 5 bases, with 16 bases spanning the gap. The CDR3 consists of 14 residues. DNA for the CDR3: TGTGCCAGTAGGCCTATCCTAGGCGGGACTGAAGCTTTCTTT. Residues: CASRPILGGTEAFF.

The V call is TRBV5-6, the J call TRBJ2-5; TRBD1 matches at 10 bases. Germline assignment: CDR1 SGHDT and CDR2 YYEEEE. The CDR3 runs 15 residues. J was trimmed by 3 bases and V by 3 bases; bases with no gene match: 5. The CDR3 protein is CASSSTGTGEETQYF. The CDR3 DNA sequence: TGTGCCAGCAGCTCCACCGGGACAGGGGAAGAGACCCAGTACTTC.

The chain has TRBV7-6 and TRBJ2-5; TRBD1 is a possible D gene (6 bases). V was cut by 5 bases and J by 3 bases, with 22 bases left in between. Germline V gives CDR1 SGHVS, CDR2 FNYEAQ. The CDR3 runs to 17 residues. In DNA form, the CDR3 reads TGTGCCAGCAGCCCCTGGGGAGAGTCAGGGGTCGAAGAGACCCAGTACTTC. Translated: CASSPWGESGVEETQYF.

The CDR3 DNA is TGCGCCAGCAGCTTAACTAGCGGGAGGGCCGATGAGCAGTTCTTC. Its translation: CASSLTSGRADEQFF. The chain employs TRBV5-1 and TRBJ2-1; the match to TRBD2 covers 13 bases. Germline CDR1 reads SGHRS; CDR2 reads YFSETQ. This CDR3 contains 15 residues. The trim removed 2 bases at V and 8 bases at J, leaving 4 bases unmatched.

The chain links TRBV6-5 to TRBJ2-7; 8 bases are shared with TRBD1. The CDR3 consists of 14 residues. Germline loops: CDR1 MNHEY, CDR2 SVGAGI. Unmatched junction bases numbered 2, after V lost 2 bases and J lost 2 bases. As DNA, the CDR3 is TGTGCCAGCAGTTACGAGACAGGGGCCTACGAGCAGTACTTC. Its protein is CASSYETGAYEQYF.

The V gene is TRBV11-2, the J gene TRBJ2-1; TRBD1 might be the D (6 bases). V lost 3 bases to trimming and J lost 3 bases, with 12 bases between them. The CDR3 extends over 15 amino acids. The germline CDR1 and CDR2 sequences are SGHAT and FQNNGV. CDR3 sequence reads: CASSFHPGVYNEQFF. DNA for the CDR3: TGTGCCAGCAGCTTTCATCCAGGGGTCTACAATGAGCAGTTCTTC.

The chain joins TRBV29-1 to TRBJ2-7, with D possibly TRBD2 on 5 matching bases. Trimming stripped 7 bases from V and 7 bases from J, with 14 bases between. CDR1 and CDR2 from the germline V gene are SQVTM and ANQGSEA. The CDR3 consists of 11 residues. CDR3 residues: CSAGDYLEQYF. The CDR3 nucleotides read TGCAGCGCTGGAGACTACCTGGAGCAGTACTTC.

This chain links TRBV7-9 with TRBJ2-7; 8 bases match TRBD1. Germline V lookup: CDR1 SEHNR, CDR2 FQNEAQ (reference sequence). The CDR3 length is 14 residues. V lost 8 bases to trimming and J lost 6 bases; unmatched junction nucleotides: 12. This chain's CDR3 is CASSSPGTGGEQYF. As DNA, the CDR3 is TGTGCCAGCTCCTCCCCCGGGACAGGCGGCGAGCAGTACTTC. Filled out from reference TRBV7-9 and TRBJ2-7, the complete variable domain reads DTGVSQNPRHKITKRGQNVTFRCDPISEHNRLYWYRQTLGQGPEFLTYFQNEAQLEKSRLLSDRFSAERPKGSFSTLEIQRTEQGDSAMYLCASSSPGTGGEQYFGPGTRLTVT.

This chain connects TRBV27 to TRBJ2-5; 9 nucleotides align to TRBD1. The CDR3 is 15 residues long. Losses at the gene ends were 5 bases for V and 2 bases for J; bases not matched to a gene: 6. Looked up from germline, CDR1 is MNHEY and CDR2 is SMNVEV (reference sequence). This CDR3 is CASSLRDRAQETQYF. CDR3 DNA: TGTGCCAGCAGTCTACGGGACAGGGCACAAGAGACCCAGTACTTC.

The CDR3 DNA is TGTGCCAGCAGCTTCCTTTTCGGCAGCTCCTACGAGCAGTACTTC. This codes for CASSFLFGSSYEQYF. The chain combines TRBV11-3 with TRBJ2-7; D unclear. With 3 bases removed from V and 0 bases from J, the gap between germline ends came to 12 bases. The CDR3 totals 15 residues. Germline loops: CDR1 SGHNT, CDR2 YENEEA. Combining the CDR3 with reference TRBV11-3 and TRBJ2-7 gives the whole variable domain EAGVVQSPRYKIIEKKQPVAFWCNPISGHNTLYWYLQNLGQGPELLIRYENEEAVDDSQLPKDRFSAERLKGVDSTLKIQPAELGDSAVYLCASSFLFGSSYEQYFGPGTRLTVT.

This clone is a singleton in its sample. The chain combines TRBV6-4 with TRBJ2-2; the match to TRBD2 covers 11 bases. In germline, CDR1 is MRHNA, CDR2 SNTAGT. V gave up 6 bases and J gave up 4 bases; unmatched junction bases: 7. The CDR3 covers 16 residues. CDR3 DNA sequence: TGTGCCAGCAGCAAACTAGCGGGGGCGACCACCGGGGAGCTGTTTTTT. It specifies CASSKLAGATTGELFF.

The chain is built from TRBV7-9 and TRBJ2-1, with 7 bases fitting TRBD1. The V segment lost 5 bases and the J segment 8 bases; nucleotides outside the gene matches: 3. This CDR3 has 12 residues. Germline V gene data show CDR1 as SEHNR and CDR2 as FQNEAQ (reference sequence). The CDR3: CASSLGQDEQFF. CDR3 in DNA: TGTGCCAGCAGCCTCGGACAGGATGAGCAGTTCTTC.

The rearrangement joins TRBV2 to TRBJ2-1; TRBD2 aligns across 11 bases. J gave up 0 bases and V 5 bases, and 6 bases lay outside the gene matches. Germline CDR1 reads SNHLY; CDR2 reads FYNNEI. This CDR3 region has 17 residues. DNA of the CDR3: TGTGCCAGCAGTAAATTAGCGGGAGGGAGCTCCTACAATGAGCAGTTCTTC. This encodes CASSKLAGGSSYNEQFF.

The chain has TRBV11-3 and TRBJ2-7; 7 nucleotides align to TRBD1. CDR1 SGHNT and CDR2 YENEEA come from the germline V gene. The CDR3 is 14 amino acids. With 5 bases clipped from V and 6 bases from J, the junction kept 10 bases outside the gene matches. CDR3: CASSARQGTGEQYF. CDR3 nucleotide sequence: TGTGCCAGCAGCGCTCGACAGGGTACGGGCGAGCAGTACTTC.